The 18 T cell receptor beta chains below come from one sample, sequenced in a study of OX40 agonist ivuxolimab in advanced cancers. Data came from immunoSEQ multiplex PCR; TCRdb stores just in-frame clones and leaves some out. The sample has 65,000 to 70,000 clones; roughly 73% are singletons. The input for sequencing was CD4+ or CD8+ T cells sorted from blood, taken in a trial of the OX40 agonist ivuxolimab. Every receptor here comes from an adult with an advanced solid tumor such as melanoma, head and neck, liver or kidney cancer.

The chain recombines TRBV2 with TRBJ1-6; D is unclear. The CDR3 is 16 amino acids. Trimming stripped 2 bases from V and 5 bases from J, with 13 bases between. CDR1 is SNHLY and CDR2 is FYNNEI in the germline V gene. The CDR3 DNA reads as TGTGCCAGCAGTGAAAATTGGGTTCTTAATAATTCACCCCTCCACTTT. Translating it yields CASSENWVLNNSPLHF.

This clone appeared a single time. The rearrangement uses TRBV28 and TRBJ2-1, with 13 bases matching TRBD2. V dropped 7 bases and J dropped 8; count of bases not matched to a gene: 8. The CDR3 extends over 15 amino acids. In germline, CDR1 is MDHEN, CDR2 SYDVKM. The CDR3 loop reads CASTRATSGRDEQFF. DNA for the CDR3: TGTGCCAGCACCCGCGCCACTAGCGGGAGGGATGAGCAGTTCTTC.

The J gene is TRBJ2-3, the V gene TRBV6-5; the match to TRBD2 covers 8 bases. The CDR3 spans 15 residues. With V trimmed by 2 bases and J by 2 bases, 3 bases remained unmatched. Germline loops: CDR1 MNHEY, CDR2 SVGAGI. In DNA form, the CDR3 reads TGTGCCAGCAGTTACACTAGCGGAACCACAGATACGCAGTATTTT. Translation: CASSYTSGTTDTQYF.

Written as DNA, the CDR3 is TGTGCCAGCAGTACGGGACAGAACACTGAAGCTTTCTTT. Its protein is CASSTGQNTEAFF. The V call is TRBV27, the J call TRBJ1-1; tentatively, D is TRBD1 (6 bases). V lost 5 bases to trimming and J lost 1 base, with 8 bases between them. CDR1 is MNHEY and CDR2 is SMNVEV in the germline V gene (reference sequence). The CDR3 spans 13 residues.

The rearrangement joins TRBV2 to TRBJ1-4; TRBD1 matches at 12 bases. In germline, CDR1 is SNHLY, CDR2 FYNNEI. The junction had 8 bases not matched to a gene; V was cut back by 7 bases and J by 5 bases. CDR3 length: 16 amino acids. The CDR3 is CASKTGTGGPNEKLFF. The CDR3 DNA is TGTGCCAGCAAGACCGGGACAGGGGGCCCCAATGAAAAACTGTTTTTT. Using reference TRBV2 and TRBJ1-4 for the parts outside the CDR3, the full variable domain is EPEVTQTPSHQVTQMGQEVILRCVPISNHLYFYWYRQILGQKVEFLVSFYNNEISEKSEIFDDQFSVERPDGSNFTLKIRSTKLEDSAMYFCASKTGTGGPNEKLFFGSGTQLSVL.

CDR3 in DNA: TGTGCCTGGAGTGAAGGGACAGGGCGTGGGGAGCAGTTCTTC. It is translated as CAWSEGTGRGEQFF. The J gene is TRBJ2-1, the V gene TRBV30; TRBD1 agrees at 9 bases. This CDR3 comprises 14 residues. Germline V gene data show CDR1 as GTSNPN and CDR2 as SVGIG (reference sequence). The V gene end was trimmed by 1 base and the J gene end by 10 bases; junction bases not matched to a gene: 8.

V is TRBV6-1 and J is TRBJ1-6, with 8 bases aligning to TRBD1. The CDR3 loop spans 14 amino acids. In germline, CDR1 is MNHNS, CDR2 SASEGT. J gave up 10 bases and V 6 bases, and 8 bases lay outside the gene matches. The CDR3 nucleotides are TGTGCCAGCAGGCCGGGACAGGACGGATCACCCCTCCACTTT. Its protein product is CASRPGQDGSPLHF.

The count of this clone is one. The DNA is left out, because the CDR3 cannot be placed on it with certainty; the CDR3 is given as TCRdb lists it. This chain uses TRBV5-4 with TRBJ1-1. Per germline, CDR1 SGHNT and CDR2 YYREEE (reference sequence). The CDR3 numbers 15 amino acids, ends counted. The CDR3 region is CASSLVGEGNTETFF.

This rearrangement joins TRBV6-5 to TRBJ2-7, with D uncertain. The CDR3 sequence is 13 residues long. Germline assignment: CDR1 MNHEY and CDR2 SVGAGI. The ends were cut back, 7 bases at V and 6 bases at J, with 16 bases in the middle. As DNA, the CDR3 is TGTGCCAGCAATCAAGCAGGAGTCCCCGAGCAGTACTTC. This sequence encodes CASNQAGVPEQYF.

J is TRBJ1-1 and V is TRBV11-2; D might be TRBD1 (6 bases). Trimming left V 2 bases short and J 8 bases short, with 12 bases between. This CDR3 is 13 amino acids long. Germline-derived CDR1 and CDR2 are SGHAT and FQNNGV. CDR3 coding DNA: TGTGCCAGCAGCTTAAATAGACAGGCGGAAGCTTTCTTT. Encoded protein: CASSLNRQAEAFF.

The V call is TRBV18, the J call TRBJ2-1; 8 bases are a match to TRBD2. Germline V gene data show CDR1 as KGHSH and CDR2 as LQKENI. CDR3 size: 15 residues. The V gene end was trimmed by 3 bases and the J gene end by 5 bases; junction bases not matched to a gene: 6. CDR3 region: CASSPLAGGDNEQFF. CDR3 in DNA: TGTGCCAGCTCACCTCTGGCGGGGGGAGACAATGAGCAGTTCTTC.

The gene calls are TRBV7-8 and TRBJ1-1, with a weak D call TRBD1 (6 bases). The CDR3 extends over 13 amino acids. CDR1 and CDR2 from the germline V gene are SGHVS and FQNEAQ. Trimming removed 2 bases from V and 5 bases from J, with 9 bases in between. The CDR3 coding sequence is TGTGCCAGCAGCTTAAGAGGGGGGACTGAAGCTTTCTTT. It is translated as CASSLRGGTEAFF.

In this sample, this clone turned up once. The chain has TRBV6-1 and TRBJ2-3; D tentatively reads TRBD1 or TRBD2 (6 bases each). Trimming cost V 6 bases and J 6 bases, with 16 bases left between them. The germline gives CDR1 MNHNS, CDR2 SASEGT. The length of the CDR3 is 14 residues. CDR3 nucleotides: TGTGCCAGCAGAATGCCGGGGGCAGCGGATACGCAGTATTTT. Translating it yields CASRMPGAADTQYF.

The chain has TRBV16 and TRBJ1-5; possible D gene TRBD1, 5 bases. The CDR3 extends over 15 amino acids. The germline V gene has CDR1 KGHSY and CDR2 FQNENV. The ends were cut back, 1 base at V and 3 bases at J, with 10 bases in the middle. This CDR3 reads CASSQFPGPNQPQHF. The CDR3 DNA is TGTGCCAGCAGCCAATTTCCAGGGCCCAATCAGCCCCAGCATTTT.

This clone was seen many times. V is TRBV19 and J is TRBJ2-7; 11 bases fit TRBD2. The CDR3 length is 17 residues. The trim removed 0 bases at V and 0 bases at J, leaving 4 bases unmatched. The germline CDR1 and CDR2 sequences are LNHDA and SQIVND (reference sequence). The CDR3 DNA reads TGTGCCAGTAGTATAGAGACGACTAGCGGGATCTCCTACGAGCAGTACTTC. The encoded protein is CASSIETTSGISYEQYF. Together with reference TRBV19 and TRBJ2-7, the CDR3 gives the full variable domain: DGGITQSPKYLFRKEGQNVTLSCEQNLNHDAMYWYRQDPGQGLRLIYYSQIVNDFQKGDIAEGYSVSREKKESFPLTVTSAQKNPTAFYLCASSIETTSGISYEQYFGPGTRLTVT.

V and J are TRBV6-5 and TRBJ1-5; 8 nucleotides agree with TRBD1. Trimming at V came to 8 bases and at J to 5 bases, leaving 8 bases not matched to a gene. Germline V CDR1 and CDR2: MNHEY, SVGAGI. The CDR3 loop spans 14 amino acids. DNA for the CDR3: TGTGCCAGCCGCGGACAGGGCCCGGATCAGCCCCAGCATTTT. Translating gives CASRGQGPDQPQHF.

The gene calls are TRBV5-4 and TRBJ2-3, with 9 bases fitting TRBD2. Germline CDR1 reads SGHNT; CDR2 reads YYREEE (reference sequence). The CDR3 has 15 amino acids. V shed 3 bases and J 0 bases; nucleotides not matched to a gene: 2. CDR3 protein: CASSSTSGSTDTQYF. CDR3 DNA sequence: TGTGCCAGCAGCTCGACTAGCGGCAGCACAGATACGCAGTATTTT.

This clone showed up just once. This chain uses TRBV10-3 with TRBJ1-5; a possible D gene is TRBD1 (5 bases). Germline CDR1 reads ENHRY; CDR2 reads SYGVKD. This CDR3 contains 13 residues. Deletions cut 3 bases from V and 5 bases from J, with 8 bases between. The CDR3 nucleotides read TGTGCCATCAGTGAAGGAGGGGATCAGCCCCAGCATTTT. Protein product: CAISEGGDQPQHF.